A single sample gave rise to the 14 T cell receptor beta chains below, sequenced in a study of blood T cell repertoires in COVID-19. Only in-frame clones appear in the TCRdb table, and some are missing; sequencing was by immunoSEQ multiplex PCR. The repertoire holds over 200,000 clones, with over 85% as singletons. Material: PBMCs or T cells enriched from blood (not recorded which). These receptors all come from a woman aged 25 to 39 with acute COVID-19.

Written as DNA, the CDR3 is TGTGCCAGCAGCTTAGGGACAGGGTCGGCAAATCAGCCCCAGCATTTT. Its protein product is CASSLGTGSANQPQHF. J is TRBJ1-5 and V is TRBV7-2, with TRBD1 identical over 8 bases. The CDR3 is 16 residues long. Germline V lookup: CDR1 SGHTA, CDR2 FQGNSA. Trimming removed 1 base from V and 4 bases from J; junction bases left unmatched: 6.

As regards this clone: The sample carries other DNA sequences with the same CDR3. The genes are TRBV9 and TRBJ2-3; 8 nucleotides match TRBD1. There are 14 residues in the CDR3. V trimming: 0 bases; J trimming: 4 bases; junction bases outside the gene matches: 1. The V gene's germline CDR1 is SGDLS and CDR2 YYNGEE. CDR3 residues: CASSVGQGPDTQYF. CDR3 nucleotide sequence: TGTGCCAGCAGCGTAGGACAGGGGCCAGATACGCAGTATTTT.

V is TRBV9 and J is TRBJ2-2; TRBD2 might be the D (6 bases). This CDR3 has 16 amino acids. V lost 0 bases, J lost 6 bases, and 15 bases lay in between. CDR1 SGDLS and CDR2 YYNGEE come from the germline V gene. The CDR3 bases are TGTGCCAGCAGCGTAGCTACCGGGACTGGGGCCGGGGAGCTGTTTTTT. As protein: CASSVATGTGAGELFF.

The J gene is TRBJ2-7, the V gene TRBV2, with 10 bases lining up with TRBD1. The germline gives CDR1 SNHLY, CDR2 FYNNEI. The CDR3 spans 14 residues. Trimming took 4 bases from V and 6 from J; bases not matched to a gene: 6. DNA of the CDR3: TGTGCCAGCAGTGTCGGGACAGGGGCCAGCGAGCAGTACTTC. It yields the protein CASSVGTGASEQYF.

This sequence joins TRBV6-9 and TRBJ1-5, with D tentatively TRBD1 (6 bases). V was pared by 1 base and J by 6 bases, with 10 bases between. Germline CDR1 is MNHGY and CDR2 is SVAAGI. The CDR3 runs to 14 residues. Written as DNA, the CDR3 is TGTGCCAGCAGTTATTGGGGAGGGGGTCAGCCCCAGCATTTT. Protein sequence: CASSYWGGGQPQHF.

The rearrangement uses TRBV30 and TRBJ1-2; weak D call: TRBD1 (6 bases). The length of the CDR3 is 14 residues. Trimming took off 4 bases at V and 4 bases at J, with 16 bases between the two ends. The germline V gene encodes CDR1 GTSNPN and CDR2 SVGIG (reference sequence). CDR3 sequence: CAWTVGGVIYGYTF. In nucleotides, the CDR3 is TGTGCCTGGACCGTAGGGGGTGTTATCTATGGCTACACCTTC.

The genes are TRBV14 and TRBJ2-1; TRBD1 might be the D (6 bases). The CDR3 has 16 residues. Deletions cut 5 bases from V and 6 bases from J, with 20 bases between. Per the germline V gene, CDR1 is SGHDN and CDR2 is FVKESK. The CDR3 is CASSSNQGRSVNEQFF. CDR3 coding DNA: TGTGCCAGCAGCTCTAATCAGGGGCGAAGTGTCAATGAGCAGTTCTTC.

CDR3: CASSLSPPNGEGNTEAFF. CDR3 DNA: TGTGCCAGCAGTCTGTCCCCCCCGAACGGGGAAGGAAACACTGAAGCTTTCTTT. The chain has TRBV27 and TRBJ1-1, with no clear D. V lost 5 bases and J 2 bases, leaving 24 bases between the germline ends. The CDR3 totals 18 residues. Germline-derived CDR1 and CDR2 are MNHEY and SMNVEV (reference sequence).

The V call is TRBV7-2, the J call TRBJ1-1, with D hard to call. Trimming left V 2 bases short and J 5 bases short, with 12 bases between. The length of the CDR3 is 14 residues. Germline CDR1 SGHTA, CDR2 FQGNSA. The CDR3 DNA is TGTGCCAGCAGCTTACCCAATGAGCTGACTGAAGCTTTCTTT. Translated, it gives CASSLPNELTEAFF.

The V and J genes are TRBV4-1 and TRBJ2-5, with D tentatively TRBD2 (6 bases). The CDR3 is made up of 16 amino acids. Trimming removed 4 bases from V and 0 bases from J, with 15 bases in between. Germline assignment: CDR1 MGHRA and CDR2 YSYEKL. This chain's CDR3 is CASSRPRGTDQETQYF. The DNA of the CDR3 is TGCGCCAGCAGCCGACCCCGCGGGACCGACCAAGAGACCCAGTACTTC.

The J gene is TRBJ1-1, the V gene TRBV7-8, with D maybe TRBD1 (6 bases). Germline assignment: CDR1 SGHVS and CDR2 FQNEAQ. Trimming took 2 bases from V and 6 from J, leaving 16 bases between them. CDR3 length: 15 amino acids. As DNA, the CDR3 is TGTGCCAGCAGCTTAAAGGCAGGGAGGGGGGCTGAAGCTTTCTTT. Translation gives CASSLKAGRGAEAFF.

V gene TRBV15 combines with J gene TRBJ2-7, with 7 bases aligning to TRBD1. Looked up from germline, CDR1 is LNHNV and CDR2 is YYDKDF (reference sequence). V gave up 5 bases and J gave up 4 bases; unmatched junction bases: 8. The CDR3 is made up of 14 amino acids. DNA of the CDR3: TGTGCCACCAGCGGACCGGGACAGCAATACGAGCAGTACTTC. It codes for CATSGPGQQYEQYF.

Only a few counts were recorded for this clone. This chain joins TRBV5-1 and TRBJ1-1; D ambiguous. This CDR3 has 14 amino acids. Trimming removed 6 bases at V and 5 bases at J, with 17 bases between. Germline lookup yields CDR1 SGHRS and CDR2 YFSETQ. CDR3: CASNIRRGTTEAFF. In DNA form, the CDR3 reads TGCGCCAGCAACATCCGGCGGGGTACAACTGAAGCTTTCTTT.

The gene calls are TRBV30 and TRBJ1-2; D is possibly TRBD1 (6 bases). Germline V gene lookup returns CDR1 GTSNPN and CDR2 SVGIG (reference sequence). Trimming took off 4 bases at V and 7 bases at J, with 16 bases between the two ends. The CDR3 sequence is 13 residues long. The CDR3 sequence is CAWKTGSASGYTF. The DNA for the CDR3 is TGTGCCTGGAAGACAGGATCAGCTAGTGGCTACACCTTC.